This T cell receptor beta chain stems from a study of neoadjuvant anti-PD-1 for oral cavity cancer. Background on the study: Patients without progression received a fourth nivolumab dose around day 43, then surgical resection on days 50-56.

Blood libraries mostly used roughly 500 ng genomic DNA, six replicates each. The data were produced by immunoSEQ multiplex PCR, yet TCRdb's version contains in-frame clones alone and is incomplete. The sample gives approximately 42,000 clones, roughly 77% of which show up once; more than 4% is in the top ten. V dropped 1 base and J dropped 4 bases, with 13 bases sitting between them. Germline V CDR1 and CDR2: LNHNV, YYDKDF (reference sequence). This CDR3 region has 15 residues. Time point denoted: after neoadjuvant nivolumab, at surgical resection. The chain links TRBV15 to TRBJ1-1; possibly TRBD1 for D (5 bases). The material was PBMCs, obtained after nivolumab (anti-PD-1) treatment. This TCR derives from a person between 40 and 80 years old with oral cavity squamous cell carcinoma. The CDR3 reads CATSRAGVEGTEAFF. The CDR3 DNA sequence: TGTGCCACCAGCAGAGCGGGGGTGGAGGGCACTGAAGCTTTCTTT.